What follows describes a single T cell receptor beta chain. Its antigen specificity is not known. Base qualities were left out, and no much larger clone turns up one base away. CDR1 LGHNA and CDR2 YSLEER are derived from the germline V gene. The CDR3, cysteine through phenylalanine, is 13 amino acids long. The read is trimmed to its CDR3 DNA, 39 bases read in frame from base 1. V loses 4 bases, J loses 7 bases, and the germline ends lie 13 bases apart. The intended sense of this specimen's time point label: pre-treatment sample, taken before nivolumab and TIL therapy. Excised metastases, mostly pleural nodules or supraclavicular lymph nodes, were used as baseline tumor samples and were taken from the same resection from which TIL were grown. Tumors were harvested prior to any PD-1/PD-L1 blockade, after which nivolumab was administered to patients, and lymphodepletion, expanded TIL infusion and IL-2 were given to patients who progressed. Adults with stage 4 NSCLC were enrolled from October 2017 to early 2020 in a dual-center phase I trial. The samples were obtained from a phase I trial that was single-arm and open-label and tested tumor-infiltrating lymphocyte therapy combined with nivolumab in advanced non-small cell lung cancer. Parts of each resected tumor were snap-frozen in liquid nitrogen and kept at -80 degrees C. Using laser-capture macrodissection, tumor regions of interest were selected on H&E sections, then pulverized into approximately 15 mg aliquots and extracted using Qiagen Allprep kits.

TCR beta CDR3 regions were amplified from genomic DNA by bias-controlled multiplex PCR with the immunoSEQ v3 hsTCRB kit. TCR libraries were sequenced on an Illumina NextSeq 500 to around 1.9 million read pairs for survey level or roughly 4.5-6.5 million for deep level. Per the original workflow: Clonality was reported by immunoSEQ Analyzer software, which also assigned V, D and J genes and filtered out non-productive sequences. Repertoires of infused TIL and blood were compared using productive Simpson clonality and the Morisita overlap index of productive TRB rearrangements. The table comes from immuneACCESS by way of TCRdb, which keeps in-frame sequences with V and J called. Part of the clones is missing from these tables; in studies checked, under half for an unresolved V gene and the rest for unknown reasons. Clone size and V and J calls were adopted from that table, with D and trimming inferred from the DNA. This sample is represented by approximately 95,000 clones; around three fifths of them were singletons. The top ten clones comprise roughly 11% of the sample.

This record comes from a study of TIL therapy for anti-PD-1-resistant metastatic lung cancer (dated by TCRdb to the early 2020s). For the wider study: Enrolled patients had a median age of almost 55 years (range about 38-80) and a median tumor PD-L1 proportion score of 4.5% to 6.5%. T cell receptor beta sequencing of tumor and peripheral blood served to follow clonotypes across the tumor, the expanded TIL product, and serial blood samples. Most of the cohort had lung adenocarcinoma, including a handful of EGFR-mutant tumors and two ALK-rearranged tumors, and half of the patients were either current or former smokers. A median non-synonymous tumor mutation burden of around 1.5 mutations per megabase was determined across the cohort by whole-exome sequencing.

General study outcomes and caveats: The cohort was highly selected, with more treatment-naive, never-smoker and oncogene-addicted patients than typical, limiting generalizability. The study protocol defined all tumor marker inferences as exploratory. High clonal turnover was observed in TIL culture, with many enriched product clones not detected in the baseline tumor, which suggested clonal contraction rather than faithful expansion. Compared with baseline intratumoral T cells, expanded TIL cultures were more clonal and less diverse (median clonality about 5.8% vs 31%, p < 0.0001).

The receptor was isolated from a person between 25 and 80 years old with non-small cell lung cancer. Sequenced material: tumor tissue, taken at baseline. This chain is built from TRBV4-3 and TRBJ1-2; no D gene is confidently identified. The CDR3 loop reads CASSPRSGVGYTF. DNA sequence: TGCGCCAGCAGCCCCCGTAGCGGGGTTGGCTACACCTTC.